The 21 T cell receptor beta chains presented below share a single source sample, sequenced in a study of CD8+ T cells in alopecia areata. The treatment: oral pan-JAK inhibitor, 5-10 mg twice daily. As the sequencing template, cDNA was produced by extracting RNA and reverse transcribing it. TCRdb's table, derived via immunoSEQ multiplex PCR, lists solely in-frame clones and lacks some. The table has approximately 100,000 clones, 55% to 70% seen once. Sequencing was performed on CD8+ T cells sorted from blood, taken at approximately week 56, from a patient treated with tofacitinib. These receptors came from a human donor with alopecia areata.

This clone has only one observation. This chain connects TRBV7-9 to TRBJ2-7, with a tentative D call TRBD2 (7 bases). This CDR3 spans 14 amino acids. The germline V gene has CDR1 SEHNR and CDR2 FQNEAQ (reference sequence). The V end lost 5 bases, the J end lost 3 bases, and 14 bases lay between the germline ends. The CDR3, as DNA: TGTGCCAGCAGCCCGGGGGGCATAGGCTACGAGCAGTACTTC. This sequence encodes CASSPGGIGYEQYF. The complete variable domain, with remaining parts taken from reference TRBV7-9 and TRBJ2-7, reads DTGVSQNPRHKITKRGQNVTFRCDPISEHNRLYWYRQTLGQGPEFLTYFQNEAQLEKSRLLSDRFSAERPKGSFSTLEIQRTEQGDSAMYLCASSPGGIGYEQYFGPGTRLTVT.

The CDR3 DNA sequence: TGCGCCAGCAGCTTTCTTAGGGGGCGTAGTGCGACTGAAGCTTTCTTT. Translated: CASSFLRGRSATEAFF. The V gene is TRBV5-1, the J gene TRBJ1-1; 7 nucleotides line up with TRBD1. The V segment lost 2 bases and the J segment 5 bases; nucleotides outside the gene matches: 12. Germline CDR1 SGHRS, CDR2 YFSETQ. The CDR3 length is 16 residues.

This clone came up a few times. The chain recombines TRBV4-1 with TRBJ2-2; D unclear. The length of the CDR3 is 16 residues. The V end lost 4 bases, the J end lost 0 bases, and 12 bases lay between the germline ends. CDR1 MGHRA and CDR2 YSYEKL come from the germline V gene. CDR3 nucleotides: TGCGCCAGCAGCCTTCTCCCAGGACCGAACACCGGGGAGCTGTTTTTT. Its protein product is CASSLLPGPNTGELFF.

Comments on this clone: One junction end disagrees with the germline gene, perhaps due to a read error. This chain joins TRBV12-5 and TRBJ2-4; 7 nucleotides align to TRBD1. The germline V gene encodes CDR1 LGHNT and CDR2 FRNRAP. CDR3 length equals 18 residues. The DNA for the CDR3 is TGTACTAGTGGTTTGGTAATAGGGACAGAGCTAGCCAAAAACATTCAGTACTTC. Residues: CTSGLVIGTELAKNIQYF. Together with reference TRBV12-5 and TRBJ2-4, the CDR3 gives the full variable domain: DARVTQTPRHKVTEMGQEVTMRCQPILGHNTVFWYRQTMMQGLELLAYFRNRAPLDDSGMPKDRFSAEMPDATLATLKIQPSEPRDSAVYFCTSGLVIGTELAKNIQYFGAGTRLSVL.

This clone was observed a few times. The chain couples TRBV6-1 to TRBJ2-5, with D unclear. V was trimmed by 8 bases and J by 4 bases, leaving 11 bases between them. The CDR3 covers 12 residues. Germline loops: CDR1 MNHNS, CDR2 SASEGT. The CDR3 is CASPLDGETQYF. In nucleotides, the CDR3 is TGTGCCAGCCCCTTGGACGGAGAGACCCAGTACTTC.

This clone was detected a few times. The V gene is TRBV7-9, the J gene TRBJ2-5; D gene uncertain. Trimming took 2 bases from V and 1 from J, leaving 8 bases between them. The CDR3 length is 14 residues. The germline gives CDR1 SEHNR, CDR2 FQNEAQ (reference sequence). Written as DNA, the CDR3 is TGTGCCAGCAGCTTATCTGGCAGCCAAGAGACCCAGTACTTC. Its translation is CASSLSGSQETQYF.

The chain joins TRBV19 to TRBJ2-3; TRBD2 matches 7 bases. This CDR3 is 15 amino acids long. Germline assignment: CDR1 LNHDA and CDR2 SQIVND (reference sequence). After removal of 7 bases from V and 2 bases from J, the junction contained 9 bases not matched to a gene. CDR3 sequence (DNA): TGTGCCAGTACCCCCTCCGGGAGGTACACAGATACGCAGTATTTT. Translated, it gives CASTPSGRYTDTQYF. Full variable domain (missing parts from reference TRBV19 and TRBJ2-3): DGGITQSPKYLFRKEGQNVTLSCEQNLNHDAMYWYRQDPGQGLRLIYYSQIVNDFQKGDIAEGYSVSREKKESFPLTVTSAQKNPTAFYLCASTPSGRYTDTQYFGPGTRLTVL.

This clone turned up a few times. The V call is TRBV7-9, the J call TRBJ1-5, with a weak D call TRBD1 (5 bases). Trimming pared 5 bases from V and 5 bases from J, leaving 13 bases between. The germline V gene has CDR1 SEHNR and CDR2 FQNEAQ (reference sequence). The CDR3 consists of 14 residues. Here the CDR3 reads CASSEPGYDQPQHF. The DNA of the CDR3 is TGTGCCAGCAGCGAGCCAGGGTACGATCAGCCCCAGCATTTT.

CDR3 sequence (DNA): TGCAGTGCTGTACGAAGAGCTTTCTTT. Residues: CSAVRRAFF. The V call is TRBV20-1, the J call TRBJ1-1; no clear D gene. CDR1 is DFQATT, CDR2 SNEGSKA, per germline (reference sequence). There are 9 residues in the CDR3. Trimming shortened V by 5 bases and J by 10 bases, and 8 bases separated the two germline ends.

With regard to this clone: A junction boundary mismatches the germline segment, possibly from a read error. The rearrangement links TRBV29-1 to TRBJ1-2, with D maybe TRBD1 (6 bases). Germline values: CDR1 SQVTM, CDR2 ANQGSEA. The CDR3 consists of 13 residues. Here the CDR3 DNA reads TGCAGCGTGACAGGTACCGCTAAGTATGGCTACACCTTC. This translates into CSVTGTAKYGYTF.

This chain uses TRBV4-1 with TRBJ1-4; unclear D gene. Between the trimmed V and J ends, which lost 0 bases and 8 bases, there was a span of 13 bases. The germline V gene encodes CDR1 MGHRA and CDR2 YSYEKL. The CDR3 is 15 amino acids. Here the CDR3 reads CASSQDSGVGEKLFF. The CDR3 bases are TGCGCCAGCAGCCAAGATAGCGGGGTAGGGGAAAAACTGTTTTTT.

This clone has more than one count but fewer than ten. The DNA of the CDR3 is TGCAGCGTGAGGTTGGACACTGAAGCTTTCTTT. Translated: CSVRLDTEAFF. The rearrangement joins TRBV29-1 to TRBJ1-1; the D is unclear. Germline CDR1 is SQVTM and CDR2 is ANQGSEA. This CDR3 has 11 residues. The V end lost 6 bases, the J end lost 3 bases, and 8 bases lay between the germline ends.

The CDR3 DNA reads TGCGCCAGCAGTCACCGCGACATTCCTTACTCTGGAAACACCATATATTTT. Encoded protein: CASSHRDIPYSGNTIYF. The chain is built from TRBV23-1 and TRBJ1-3; D is uncertain. TRBV23-1 is flagged as an ORF with uncertain function. The CDR3 consists of 17 residues. V was pared by 3 bases and J by 0 bases, with 15 bases between.

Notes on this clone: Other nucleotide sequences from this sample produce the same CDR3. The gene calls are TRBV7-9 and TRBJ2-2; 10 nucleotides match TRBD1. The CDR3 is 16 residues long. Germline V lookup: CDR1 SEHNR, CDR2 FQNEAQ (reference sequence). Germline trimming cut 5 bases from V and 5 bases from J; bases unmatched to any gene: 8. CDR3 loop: CASSPPGQGITGELFF. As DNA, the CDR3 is TGTGCCAGCAGCCCCCCGGGACAGGGGATAACCGGGGAGCTGTTTTTT.

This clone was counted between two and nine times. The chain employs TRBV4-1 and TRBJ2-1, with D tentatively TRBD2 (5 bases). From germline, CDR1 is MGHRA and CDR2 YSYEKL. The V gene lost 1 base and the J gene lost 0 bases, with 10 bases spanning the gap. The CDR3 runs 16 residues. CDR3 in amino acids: CASSQGRGGSYNEQFF. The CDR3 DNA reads TGCGCCAGCAGCCAAGGACGGGGTGGCTCCTACAATGAGCAGTTCTTC.

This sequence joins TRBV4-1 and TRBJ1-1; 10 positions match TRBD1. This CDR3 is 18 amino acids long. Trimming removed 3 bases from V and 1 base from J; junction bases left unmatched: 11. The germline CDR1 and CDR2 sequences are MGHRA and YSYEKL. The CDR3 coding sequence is TGCGCCAGCAGCCATCCCGGGACAGGGGCCCTGACGAACACTGAAGCTTTCTTT. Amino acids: CASSHPGTGALTNTEAFF.

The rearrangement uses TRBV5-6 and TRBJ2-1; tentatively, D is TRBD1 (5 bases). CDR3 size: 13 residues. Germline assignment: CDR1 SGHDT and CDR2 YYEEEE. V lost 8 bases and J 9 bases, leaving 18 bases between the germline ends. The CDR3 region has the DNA TGTGCCAGTCGGTCGTCAGGGCAGGGTGAGCAGTTCTTC. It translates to CASRSSGQGEQFF.

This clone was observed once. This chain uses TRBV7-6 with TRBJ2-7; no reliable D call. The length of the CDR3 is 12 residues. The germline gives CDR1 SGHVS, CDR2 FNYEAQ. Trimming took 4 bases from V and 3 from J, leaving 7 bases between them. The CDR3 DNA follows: TGTGCCAGCAGCTCCGACAACTACGAGCAGTACTTC. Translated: CASSSDNYEQYF.

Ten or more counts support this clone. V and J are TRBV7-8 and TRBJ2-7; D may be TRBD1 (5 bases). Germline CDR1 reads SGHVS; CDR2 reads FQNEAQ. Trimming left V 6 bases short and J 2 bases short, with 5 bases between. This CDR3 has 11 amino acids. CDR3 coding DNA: TGTGCCAGCAGACAGGCCTACGAGCAGTACTTC. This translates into CASRQAYEQYF.

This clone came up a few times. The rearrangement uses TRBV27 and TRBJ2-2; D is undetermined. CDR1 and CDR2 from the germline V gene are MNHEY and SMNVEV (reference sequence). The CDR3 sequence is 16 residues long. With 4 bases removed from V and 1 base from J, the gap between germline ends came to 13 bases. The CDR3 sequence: CASSSAGRRNTGELFF. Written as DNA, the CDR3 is TGTGCCAGCAGTTCGGCCGGACGGAGGAACACCGGGGAGCTGTTTTTT.

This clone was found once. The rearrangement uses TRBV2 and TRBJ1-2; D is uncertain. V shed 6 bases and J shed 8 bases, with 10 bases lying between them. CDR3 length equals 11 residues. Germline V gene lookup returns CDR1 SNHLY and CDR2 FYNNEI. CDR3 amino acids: CASRSNLGYTF. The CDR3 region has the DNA TGTGCCAGCAGGAGTAATTTGGGCTACACCTTC.